The 11 T cell receptor beta chains given below trace back to one sample, sequenced in a study of OX40 agonist ivuxolimab in advanced cancers. The data were produced by immunoSEQ multiplex PCR, yet TCRdb's version contains in-frame clones alone and is incomplete. The table shows some 66,000 clones, with approximately 89% occurring only once. Source: CD4+ or CD8+ T cells sorted from blood, taken in a trial of the OX40 agonist ivuxolimab. Source of these receptors: an adult with an advanced solid tumor such as melanoma, head and neck, liver or kidney cancer.

J is TRBJ2-7 and V is TRBV5-1; 9 bases line up with TRBD2. With V trimmed by 1 base and J by 7 bases, 9 bases remained unmatched. The germline V gene encodes CDR1 SGHRS and CDR2 YFSETQ. The CDR3 has 15 residues. The CDR3 DNA reads as TGCGCCAGCAGCTTGAGGGCTAGCGGGGTCGGTGAGCAGTACTTC. Translation: CASSLRASGVGEQYF. The full variable domain, completed using reference TRBV5-1 and TRBJ2-7, is KAGVTQTPRYLIKTRGQQVTLSCSPISGHRSVSWYQQTPGQGLQFLFEYFSETQRNKGNFPGRFSGRQFSNSRSEMNVSTLELGDSALYLCASSLRASGVGEQYFGPGTRLTVT.

The genes are TRBV6-1 and TRBJ2-7, with TRBD2 identical over 7 bases. V lost 2 bases to trimming and J lost 1 base; unmatched junction nucleotides: 14. The CDR3 has 18 residues. Germline values: CDR1 MNHNS, CDR2 SASEGT. Here the CDR3 DNA reads TGTGCCAGCAGTGAAACTTTTGCTAGCGGAACCTTTTCCTACGAGCAGTACTTC. Translated: CASSETFASGTFSYEQYF.

This clone is categorized as medium-sized (0.01 to 0.1%). This chain links TRBV27 with TRBJ1-2, with 9 bases matching TRBD1. CDR1 is MNHEY and CDR2 is SMNVEV in the germline V gene (reference sequence). The J segment lost 0 bases and the V segment lost 2 bases, leaving 10 bases of the junction unmatched. The CDR3 spans 18 residues. The CDR3 DNA follows: TGTGCCAGCAGTTTAAGGTCCATCGGACAGGGGCCTAACTATGGCTACACCTTC. It specifies CASSLRSIGQGPNYGYTF.

The DNA of the CDR3 is TGTGCCAGCAGCTTAGCAGGGGGAGGATATGGCTACACCTTC. This translates into CASSLAGGGYGYTF. V is TRBV7-2 and J is TRBJ1-2; tentatively, D is TRBD1 (6 bases). Germline V lookup: CDR1 SGHTA, CDR2 FQGNSA. The V end lost 0 bases, the J end lost 5 bases, and 10 bases lay between the germline ends. CDR3 length: 14 amino acids.

The gene calls are TRBV2 and TRBJ2-3; 8 bases are a match to TRBD1. The CDR3 is made up of 12 amino acids. J gave up 10 bases and V 6 bases, and 6 bases lay outside the gene matches. In germline, CDR1 is SNHLY, CDR2 FYNNEI. The chain's CDR3 is CASRDRVWAQYF. CDR3 DNA: TGTGCCAGCAGGGACAGGGTATGGGCGCAGTATTTT.

This sequence joins TRBV5-1 and TRBJ2-3, with D perhaps matching TRBD1 (6 bases). Per the germline V gene, CDR1 is SGHRS and CDR2 is YFSETQ. The CDR3 has 15 amino acids. V was pared by 0 bases and J by 1 base, with 9 bases between. The CDR3: CASSLDGQRTDTQYF. The CDR3, as DNA: TGCGCCAGCAGCTTGGATGGACAGCGCACAGATACGCAGTATTTT.

The chain links TRBV25-1 to TRBJ1-1, with D tentatively TRBD1 (6 bases). Germline CDR1 and CDR2: MGHDK and SYGVNS. V lost 2 bases to trimming and J lost 1 base, with 14 bases between them. The CDR3 is made up of 16 amino acids. This CDR3 reads CASSETGSWGNTEAFF. In DNA, the CDR3 is TGTGCCAGCAGTGAAACAGGGAGTTGGGGGAACACTGAAGCTTTCTTT.

The chain carries TRBV30 and TRBJ2-5, with 7 bases lining up with TRBD1. V lost 2 bases to trimming and J lost 3 bases; unmatched junction nucleotides: 3. Germline loops: CDR1 GTSNPN, CDR2 SVGIG (reference sequence). The CDR3 is 13 amino acids. Here the CDR3 reads CAWSIGTEETQYF. CDR3 DNA: TGTGCCTGGAGTATCGGGACAGAAGAGACCCAGTACTTC.

The gene calls are TRBV5-1 and TRBJ1-5; the D gene is possibly TRBD1 (5 bases). The CDR3 spans 15 residues. V gave up 4 bases and J gave up 0 bases, with 11 bases separating them. Germline loops: CDR1 SGHRS, CDR2 YFSETQ. The CDR3 sequence: CASSPGLPSNQPQHF. Here the CDR3 DNA reads TGCGCCAGCAGCCCGGGACTTCCTAGCAATCAGCCCCAGCATTTT. The entire variable domain, with the rest obtained from reference TRBV5-1 and TRBJ1-5, is as follows: KAGVTQTPRYLIKTRGQQVTLSCSPISGHRSVSWYQQTPGQGLQFLFEYFSETQRNKGNFPGRFSGRQFSNSRSEMNVSTLELGDSALYLCASSPGLPSNQPQHFGDGTRLSIL.

The V gene is TRBV6-5, the J gene TRBJ1-1; no clear D. The CDR3 sequence is 12 residues long. The germline V gene has CDR1 MNHEY and CDR2 SVGAGI. V was pared by 5 bases and J by 10 bases, with 14 bases between. For the CDR3, the DNA is TGTGCCAGCAGTCCAAATAAAGGAGCAGCTTTCTTT. Its protein is CASSPNKGAAFF.

The chain is built from TRBV4-1 and TRBJ1-1; D call uncertain. V was trimmed by 6 bases and J by 0 bases, leaving 8 bases between them. The CDR3 contains 13 residues. Germline V gives CDR1 MGHRA, CDR2 YSYEKL. This CDR3 is CASRKEMNTEAFF. The CDR3 DNA sequence: TGCGCCAGCAGGAAAGAGATGAACACTGAAGCTTTCTTT.